This record looks at one TCR beta chain sequence and its context. The antigen it recognizes is unknown. No much larger clonotype is one base removed from it; base qualities were not supplied. The data were taken from a study of control samples from healthy donors and cancer patients (dated by TCRdb to the early 2020s). V loses 6 bases, J loses 3 bases, and the germline ends lie 11 bases apart. CDR1 and CDR2, per the germline V gene, are SNHLY and FYNNEI. The CDR3 covers 13 residues, taking in both the cysteine and the phenylalanine. Kept here is only the CDR3 DNA, which spans 39 bases and is read in frame from base 1. The protocol used for the library was the immunoSEQ multiplex PCR assay. The table was pulled from immuneACCESS by TCRdb, which kept in-frame rearrangements only. Such tables lose some clones; where checked, under half of the loss comes from unresolved V genes, and the rest has no known cause. In all, the sample holds about 150,000 clones, and 90% to 95% of those were seen once. The ten largest clones capture around 14% of the sample.

This chain is built from TRBV2 and TRBJ1-2; the D region possibly corresponds to TRBD1 (6 bases align). The sequenced sample was PBMCs. This receptor was obtained from a man between 60 and 75 years old with colorectal cancer. The DNA reads TGTGCCAGCAGGGCGGCAGGGGACTATGGCTACACCTTC. Its product reads: CASRAAGDYGYTF.